This record looks at one T cell receptor beta chain sequence and its context. It has no known antigen specificity. No qualities accompany the bases; no much larger clone lies one base away. Sequenced using an Illumina HiSeq 1500. Through fastp at Q25 and MiXCR, TCRdb rebuilt clones from the public reads, retaining in-frame beta chains. Entries that share a CDR3 protein sequence are merged under the most common genes and DNA. In this sample the table shows 150,000 to 200,000 distinct CDR3 sequences, 13% to 15% of which occur a single time. The ten top clones hold 25% to 30% of the sample. There are 16 amino acids in the CDR3, from cysteine to phenylalanine inclusive. Just the 48-base CDR3 DNA is kept, in frame starting at base 1. CDR1 is given as LGHDT and CDR2 as YNNKEL, both from the germline V gene (reference sequence). V is cut by 0 bases and J by 4 bases, and the space between the germline ends is 13 bases.

These data come from a study of T cell repertoires in cytomegalovirus infection (dated by TCRdb to about 2019). Regarding the complete study: The HLA type of each donor mattered for the analysis, because public TCR beta signatures pointed to carriage of CMV infection along with the matching HLA type. Summary of the overall study and its limitations: In the ex vivo response, HLA-C-restricted CMV-specific TCR beta clonotypes were dominant, and in two of eight donors the single most frequent clonotype came from this HLA-C-restricted group. Carriers of CMV infection plus the relevant HLA type were discriminated by the cumulative frequency of public TCR beta family members in the study cohort and in an independent roughly 350-donor cohort.

The chain couples TRBV3-1 to TRBJ1-5; tentative D gene TRBD1, with 5 bases matching. The TCR was taken from a human donor in good health (CMV status not recorded). Some clones in this sample may be carry-over from other donors' samples. The sequenced sample was PBMCs. The DNA sequence reads TGTGCCAGCAGCCAAGAGGGGCCAGGCGGGAATCAGCCCCAGCATTTT. Translated, it gives CASSQEGPGGNQPQHF.